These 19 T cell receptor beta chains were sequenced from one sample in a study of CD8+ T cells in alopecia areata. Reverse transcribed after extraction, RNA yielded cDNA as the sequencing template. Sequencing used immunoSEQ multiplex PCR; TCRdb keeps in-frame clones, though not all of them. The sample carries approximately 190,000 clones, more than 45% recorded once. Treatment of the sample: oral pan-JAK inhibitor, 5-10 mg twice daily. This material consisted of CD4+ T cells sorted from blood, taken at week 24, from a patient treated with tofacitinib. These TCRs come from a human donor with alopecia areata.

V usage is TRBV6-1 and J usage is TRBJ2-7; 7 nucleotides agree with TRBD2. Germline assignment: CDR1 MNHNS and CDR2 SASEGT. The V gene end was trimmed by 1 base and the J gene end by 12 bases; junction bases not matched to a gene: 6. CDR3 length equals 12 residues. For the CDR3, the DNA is TGTGCCAGCAGTGAAGGTAGACTAGCATCGTACTTC. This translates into CASSEGRLASYF.

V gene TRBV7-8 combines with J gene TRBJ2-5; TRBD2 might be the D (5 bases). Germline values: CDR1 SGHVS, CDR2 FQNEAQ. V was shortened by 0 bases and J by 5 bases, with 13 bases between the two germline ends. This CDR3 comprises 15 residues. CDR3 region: CASSLATGLGETQYF. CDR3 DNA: TGTGCCAGCAGCTTAGCGACCGGACTCGGGGAGACCCAGTACTTC.

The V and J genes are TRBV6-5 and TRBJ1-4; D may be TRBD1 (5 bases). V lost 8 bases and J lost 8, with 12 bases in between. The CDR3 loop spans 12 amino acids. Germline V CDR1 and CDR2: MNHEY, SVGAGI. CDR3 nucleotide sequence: TGTGCCAGCCGTAGGGGTGGGGAAAAACTGTTTTTT. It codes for CASRRGGEKLFF.

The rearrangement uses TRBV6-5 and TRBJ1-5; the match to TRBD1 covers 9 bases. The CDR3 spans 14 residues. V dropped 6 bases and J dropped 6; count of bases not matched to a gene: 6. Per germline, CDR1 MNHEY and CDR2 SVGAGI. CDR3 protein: CASRGQGLSQPQHF. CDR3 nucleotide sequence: TGTGCCAGCAGAGGACAGGGGTTGAGTCAGCCCCAGCATTTT.

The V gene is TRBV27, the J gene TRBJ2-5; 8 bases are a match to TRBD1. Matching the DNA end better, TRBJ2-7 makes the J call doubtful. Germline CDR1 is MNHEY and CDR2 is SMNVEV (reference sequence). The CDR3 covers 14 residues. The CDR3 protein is CASSFGQGSYEQYF. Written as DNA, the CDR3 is TGTGCCAGCAGTTTTGGACAGGGCTCCTACGAGCAGTACTTC.

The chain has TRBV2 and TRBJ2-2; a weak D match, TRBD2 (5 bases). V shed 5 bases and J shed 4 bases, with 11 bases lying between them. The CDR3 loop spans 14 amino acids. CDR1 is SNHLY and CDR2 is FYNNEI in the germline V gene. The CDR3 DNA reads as TGTGCCAGCAGTCTAGGGAGCTCCACCGGGGAGCTGTTTTTT. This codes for CASSLGSSTGELFF.

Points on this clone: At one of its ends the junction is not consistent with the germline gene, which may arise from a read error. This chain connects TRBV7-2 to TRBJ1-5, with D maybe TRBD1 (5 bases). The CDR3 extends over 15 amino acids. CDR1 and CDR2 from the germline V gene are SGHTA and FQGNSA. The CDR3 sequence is CASSQEGLPDQPQHF. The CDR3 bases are TGCGCCAGCAGCCAGGAGGGACTCCCTGATCAGCCCCAGCATTTT.

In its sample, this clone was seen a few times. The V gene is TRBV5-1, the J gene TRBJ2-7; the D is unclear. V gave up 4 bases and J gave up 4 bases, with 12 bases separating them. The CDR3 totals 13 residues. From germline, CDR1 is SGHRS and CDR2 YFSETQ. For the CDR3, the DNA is TGCGCCAGCAGCCCTACAGCGATATACGAGCAGTACTTC. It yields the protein CASSPTAIYEQYF.

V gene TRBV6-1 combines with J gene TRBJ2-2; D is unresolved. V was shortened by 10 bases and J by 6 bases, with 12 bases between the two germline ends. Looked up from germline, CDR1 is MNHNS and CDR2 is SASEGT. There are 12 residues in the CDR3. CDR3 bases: TGTGCCATCCCTCTTACCTCCGGGGAGCTGTTTTTT. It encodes CAIPLTSGELFF.

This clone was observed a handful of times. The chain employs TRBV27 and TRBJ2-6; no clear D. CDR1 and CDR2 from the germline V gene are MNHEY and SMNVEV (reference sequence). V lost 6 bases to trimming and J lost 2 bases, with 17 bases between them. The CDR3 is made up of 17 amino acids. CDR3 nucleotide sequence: TGTGCCAGCAGCCGAAGGATAGACGGTACTGGGGCCAACGTCCTGACTTTC. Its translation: CASSRRIDGTGANVLTF. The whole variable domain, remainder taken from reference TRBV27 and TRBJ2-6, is EAQVTQNPRYLITVTGKKLTVTCSQNMNHEYMSWYRQDPGLGLRQIYYSMNVEVTDKGDVPEGYKVSRKEKRNFPLILESPSPNQTSLYFCASSRRIDGTGANVLTFGAGSRLTVL.

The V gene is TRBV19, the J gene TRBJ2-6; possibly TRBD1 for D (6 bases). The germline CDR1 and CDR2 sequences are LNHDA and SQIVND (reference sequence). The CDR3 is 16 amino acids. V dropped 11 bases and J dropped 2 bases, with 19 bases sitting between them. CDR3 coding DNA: TGTGCCTGTACCCGGGACACCGGAACTGGGGCCAACGTCCTGACTTTC. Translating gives CACTRDTGTGANVLTF. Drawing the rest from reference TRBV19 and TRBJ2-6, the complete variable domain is DGGITQSPKYLFRKEGQNVTLSCEQNLNHDAMYWYRQDPGQGLRLIYYSQIVNDFQKGDIAEGYSVSREKKESFPLTVTSAQKNPTAFYLCACTRDTGTGANVLTFGAGSRLTVL.

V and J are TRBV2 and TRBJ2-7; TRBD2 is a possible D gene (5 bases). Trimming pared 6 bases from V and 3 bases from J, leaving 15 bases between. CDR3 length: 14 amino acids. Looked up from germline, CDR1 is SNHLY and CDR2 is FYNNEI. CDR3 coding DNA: TGTGCCAGCAGGGTCGGGCAGGAGGACTACGAGCAGTACTTC. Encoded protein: CASRVGQEDYEQYF.

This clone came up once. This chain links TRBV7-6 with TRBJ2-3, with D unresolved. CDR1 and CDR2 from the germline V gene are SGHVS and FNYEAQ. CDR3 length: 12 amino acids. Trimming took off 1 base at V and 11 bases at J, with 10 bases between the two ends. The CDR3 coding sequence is TGTGCCAGCAGCTTAGTTCAGGAGATGCAGTATTTT. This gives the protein CASSLVQEMQYF.

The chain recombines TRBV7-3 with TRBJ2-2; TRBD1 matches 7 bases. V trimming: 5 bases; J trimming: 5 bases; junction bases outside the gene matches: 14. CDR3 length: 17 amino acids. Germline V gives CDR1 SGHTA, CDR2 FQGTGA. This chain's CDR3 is CASSQGRGRGNTGELFF. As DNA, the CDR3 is TGTGCCAGCAGCCAAGGGAGAGGCAGGGGGAATACCGGGGAGCTGTTTTTT.

The CDR3 DNA follows: TGTGCCAGCAGCTTAGAGTCGGCGGGGACCCAGTACTTC. It specifies CASSLESAGTQYF. The chain uses TRBV7-2 and TRBJ2-5, with D perhaps matching TRBD2 (5 bases). This CDR3 comprises 13 residues. Germline lookup yields CDR1 SGHTA and CDR2 FQGNSA. Deletions cut 1 base from V and 7 bases from J, with 10 bases between.

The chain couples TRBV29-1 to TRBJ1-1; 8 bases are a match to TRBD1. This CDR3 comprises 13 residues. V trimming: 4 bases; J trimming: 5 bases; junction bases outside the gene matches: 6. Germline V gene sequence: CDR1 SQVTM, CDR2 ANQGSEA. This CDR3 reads CSVGDRGWTEAFF. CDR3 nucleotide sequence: TGCAGCGTTGGAGACAGGGGATGGACTGAAGCTTTCTTT.

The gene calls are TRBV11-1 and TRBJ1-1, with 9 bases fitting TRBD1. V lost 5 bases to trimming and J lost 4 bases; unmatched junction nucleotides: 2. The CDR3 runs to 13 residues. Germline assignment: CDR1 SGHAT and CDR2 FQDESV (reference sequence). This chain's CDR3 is CASSHRGPTEAFF. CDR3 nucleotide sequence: TGTGCCAGCAGCCACAGGGGGCCCACTGAAGCTTTCTTT. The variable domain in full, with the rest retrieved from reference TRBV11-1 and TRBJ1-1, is EAEVAQSPRYKITEKSQAVAFWCDPISGHATLYWYRQILGQGPELLVQFQDESVVDDSQLPKDRFSAERLKGVDSTLKIQPAELGDSAMYLCASSHRGPTEAFFGQGTRLTVV.

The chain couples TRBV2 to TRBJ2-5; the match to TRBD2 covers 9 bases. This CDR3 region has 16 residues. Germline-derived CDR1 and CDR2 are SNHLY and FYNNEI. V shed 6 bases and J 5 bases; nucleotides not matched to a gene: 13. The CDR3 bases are TGTGCCAGCAGCTATCAAATTAGCGGGAGCGGCGAGACCCAGTACTTC. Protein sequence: CASSYQISGSGETQYF.

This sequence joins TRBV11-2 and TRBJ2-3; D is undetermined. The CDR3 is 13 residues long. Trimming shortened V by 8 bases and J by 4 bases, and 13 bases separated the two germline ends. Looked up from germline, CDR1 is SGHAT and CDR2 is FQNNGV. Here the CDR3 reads CASGPSVADTQYF. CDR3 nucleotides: TGTGCCAGCGGACCGTCGGTTGCAGATACGCAGTATTTT.